The present TCR beta chain was sequenced within a study of CD8 T cells in ankylosing spondylitis. MiXCR was run by TCRdb on the 5' RACE reads, yielding one entry per CDR3 protein. This sample has about 130,000 distinct CDR3 sequences; around 9% occur once, and the top ten carry approximately 3.4%. Germline values: CDR1 DFQATT, CDR2 SNEGSKA (reference sequence). This CDR3 comprises 11 residues. This clonotype has ten or more counts. What it binds is not known. Whole-study results and caveats: A motif in TCR beta, a set of eight or nine highly homologous variants, appeared characteristic of ankylosing spondylitis blood.

This rearrangement joins TRBV20-1 to TRBJ2-5; 7 bases agree with TRBD1. This receptor was obtained from a male donor with ankylosing spondylitis or in good health (not recorded which). Sequencing was performed on blood, either unsorted or a sorted T cell fraction (not recorded which). CDR3: CSWDSQETQYF. In DNA, the CDR3 is TGCAGCTGGGACAGCCAAGAGACCCAGTACTTC.